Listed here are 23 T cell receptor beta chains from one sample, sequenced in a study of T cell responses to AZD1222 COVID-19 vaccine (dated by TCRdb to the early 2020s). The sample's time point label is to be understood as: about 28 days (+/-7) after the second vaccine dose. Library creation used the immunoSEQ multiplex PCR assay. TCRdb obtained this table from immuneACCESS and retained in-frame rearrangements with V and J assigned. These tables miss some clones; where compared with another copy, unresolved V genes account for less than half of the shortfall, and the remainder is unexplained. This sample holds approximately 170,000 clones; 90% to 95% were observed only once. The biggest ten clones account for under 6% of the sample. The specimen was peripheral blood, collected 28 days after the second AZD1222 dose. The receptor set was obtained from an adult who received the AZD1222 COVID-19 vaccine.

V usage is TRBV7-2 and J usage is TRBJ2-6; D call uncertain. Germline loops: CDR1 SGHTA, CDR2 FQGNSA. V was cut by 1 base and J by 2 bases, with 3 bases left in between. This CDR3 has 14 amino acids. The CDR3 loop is CASSLDAGANVLTF. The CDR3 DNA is TGTGCCAGCAGCTTAGACGCTGGGGCCAACGTCCTGACTTTC.

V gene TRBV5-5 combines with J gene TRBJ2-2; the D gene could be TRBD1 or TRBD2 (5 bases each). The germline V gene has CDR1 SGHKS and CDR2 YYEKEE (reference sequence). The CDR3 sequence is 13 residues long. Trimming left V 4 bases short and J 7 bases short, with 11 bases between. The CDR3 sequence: CASSNRDRGELFF. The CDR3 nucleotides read TGTGCCAGCAGCAACCGGGACCGCGGGGAGCTGTTTTTT.

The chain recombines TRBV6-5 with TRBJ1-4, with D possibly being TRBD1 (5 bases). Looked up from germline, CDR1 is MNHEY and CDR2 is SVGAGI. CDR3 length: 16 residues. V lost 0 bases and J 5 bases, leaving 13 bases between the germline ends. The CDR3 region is CASSYSFQGGNEKLFF. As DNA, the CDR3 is TGTGCCAGCAGTTACTCCTTCCAGGGCGGGAATGAAAAACTGTTTTTT.

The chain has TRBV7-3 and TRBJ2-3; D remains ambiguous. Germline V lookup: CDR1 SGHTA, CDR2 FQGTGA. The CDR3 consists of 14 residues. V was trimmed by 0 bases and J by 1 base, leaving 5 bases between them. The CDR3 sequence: CASSLTFGTDTQYF. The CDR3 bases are TGTGCCAGCAGCTTAACGTTCGGCACAGATACGCAGTATTTT.

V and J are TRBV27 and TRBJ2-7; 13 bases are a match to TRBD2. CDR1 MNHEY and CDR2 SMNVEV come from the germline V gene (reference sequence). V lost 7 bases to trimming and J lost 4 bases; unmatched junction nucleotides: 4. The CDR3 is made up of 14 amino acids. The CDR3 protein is CASTRTSGSYEQYF. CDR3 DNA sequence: TGTGCCAGCACACGGACTAGCGGGAGTTACGAGCAGTACTTC.

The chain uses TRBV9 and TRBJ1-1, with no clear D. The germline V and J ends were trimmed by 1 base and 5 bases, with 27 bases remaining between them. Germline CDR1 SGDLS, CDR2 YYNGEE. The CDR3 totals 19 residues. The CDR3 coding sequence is TGTGCCAGCAGCGTACCTCCCAATCTCCCGCGTCGCCTCGGTACTGAAGCTTTCTTT. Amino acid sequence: CASSVPPNLPRRLGTEAFF.

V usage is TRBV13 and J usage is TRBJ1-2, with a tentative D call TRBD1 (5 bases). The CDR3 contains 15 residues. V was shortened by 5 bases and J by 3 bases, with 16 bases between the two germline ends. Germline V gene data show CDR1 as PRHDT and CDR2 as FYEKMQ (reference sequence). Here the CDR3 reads CASSPVGGDDYGYTF. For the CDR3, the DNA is TGTGCCAGCAGCCCCGTGGGAGGGGATGACTATGGCTACACCTTC.

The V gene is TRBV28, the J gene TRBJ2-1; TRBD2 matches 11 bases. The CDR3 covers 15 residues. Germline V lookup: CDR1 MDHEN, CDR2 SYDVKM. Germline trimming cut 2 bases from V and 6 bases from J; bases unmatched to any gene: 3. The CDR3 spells CASSLGLAGLNEQFF. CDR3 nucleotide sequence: TGTGCCAGCAGTTTAGGACTAGCGGGCCTCAATGAGCAGTTCTTC.

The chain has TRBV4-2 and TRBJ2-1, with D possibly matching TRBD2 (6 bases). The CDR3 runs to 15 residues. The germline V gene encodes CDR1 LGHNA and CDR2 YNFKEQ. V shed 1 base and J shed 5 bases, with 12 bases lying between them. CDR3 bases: TGTGCCAGCAGCCAAGCCGCGGGACTCAACAATGAGCAGTTCTTC. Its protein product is CASSQAAGLNNEQFF.

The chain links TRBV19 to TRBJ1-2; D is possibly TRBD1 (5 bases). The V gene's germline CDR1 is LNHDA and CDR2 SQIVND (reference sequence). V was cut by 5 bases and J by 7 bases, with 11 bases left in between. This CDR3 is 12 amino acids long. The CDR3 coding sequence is TGTGCCAGTAGTCCTGGGACTTTTGGCTACACCTTC. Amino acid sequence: CASSPGTFGYTF. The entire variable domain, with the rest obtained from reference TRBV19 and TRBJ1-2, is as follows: DGGITQSPKYLFRKEGQNVTLSCEQNLNHDAMYWYRQDPGQGLRLIYYSQIVNDFQKGDIAEGYSVSREKKESFPLTVTSAQKNPTAFYLCASSPGTFGYTFGSGTRLTVV.

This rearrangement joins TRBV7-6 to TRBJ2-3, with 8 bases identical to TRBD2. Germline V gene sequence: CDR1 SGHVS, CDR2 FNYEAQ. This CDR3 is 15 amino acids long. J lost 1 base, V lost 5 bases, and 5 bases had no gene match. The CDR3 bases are TGTGCCAGCAGCGCAAGCGGGAGCCGCACAGATACGCAGTATTTT. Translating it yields CASSASGSRTDTQYF.

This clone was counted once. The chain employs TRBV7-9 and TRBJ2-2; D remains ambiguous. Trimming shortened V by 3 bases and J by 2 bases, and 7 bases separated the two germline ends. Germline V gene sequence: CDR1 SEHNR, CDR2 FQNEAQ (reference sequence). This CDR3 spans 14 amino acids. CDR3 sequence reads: CASSFSLNTGELFF. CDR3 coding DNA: TGTGCCAGCAGCTTTTCTCTCAACACCGGGGAGCTGTTTTTT.

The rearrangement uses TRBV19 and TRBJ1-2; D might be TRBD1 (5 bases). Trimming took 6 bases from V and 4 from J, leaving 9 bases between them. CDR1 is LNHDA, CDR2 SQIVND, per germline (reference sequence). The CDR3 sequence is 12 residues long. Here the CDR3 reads CASSRQPYGYTF. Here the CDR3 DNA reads TGTGCCAGTAGCCGACAGCCCTATGGCTACACCTTC. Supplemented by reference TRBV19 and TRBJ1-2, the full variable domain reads DGGITQSPKYLFRKEGQNVTLSCEQNLNHDAMYWYRQDPGQGLRLIYYSQIVNDFQKGDIAEGYSVSREKKESFPLTVTSAQKNPTAFYLCASSRQPYGYTFGSGTRLTVV.

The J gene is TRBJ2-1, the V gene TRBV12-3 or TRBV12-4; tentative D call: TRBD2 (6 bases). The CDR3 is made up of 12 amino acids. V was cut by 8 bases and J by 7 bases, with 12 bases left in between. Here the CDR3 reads CASRRGRNEQFF. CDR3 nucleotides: TGTGCCAGCCGTCGGGGGAGAAATGAGCAGTTCTTC.

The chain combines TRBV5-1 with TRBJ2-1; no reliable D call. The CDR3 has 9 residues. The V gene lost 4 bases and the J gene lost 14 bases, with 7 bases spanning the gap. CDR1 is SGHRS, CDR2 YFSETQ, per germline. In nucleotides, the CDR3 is TGCGCCAGCAGCCTTATTGAGTTCTTC. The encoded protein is CASSLIEFF.

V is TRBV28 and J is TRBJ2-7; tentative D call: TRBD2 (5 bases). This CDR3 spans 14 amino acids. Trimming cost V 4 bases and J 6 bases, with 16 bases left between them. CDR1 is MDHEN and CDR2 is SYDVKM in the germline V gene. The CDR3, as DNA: TGTGCCAGCAGTTCGACGCTCGGGAATCTCGAGCAGTACTTC. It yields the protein CASSSTLGNLEQYF.

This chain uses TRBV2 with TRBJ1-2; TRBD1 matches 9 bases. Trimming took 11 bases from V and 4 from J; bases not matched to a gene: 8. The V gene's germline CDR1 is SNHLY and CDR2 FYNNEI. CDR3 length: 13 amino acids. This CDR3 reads CAGDREGVYGYTF. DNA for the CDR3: TGTGCCGGGGACAGGGAGGGGGTCTATGGCTACACCTTC.

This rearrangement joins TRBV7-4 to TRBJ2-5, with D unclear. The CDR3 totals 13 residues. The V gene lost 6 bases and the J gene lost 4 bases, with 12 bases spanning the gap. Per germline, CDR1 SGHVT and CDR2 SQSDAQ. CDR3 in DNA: TGTGCCAGCAGACAAAGGTACCGAGAGACCCAGTACTTC. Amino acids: CASRQRYRETQYF.

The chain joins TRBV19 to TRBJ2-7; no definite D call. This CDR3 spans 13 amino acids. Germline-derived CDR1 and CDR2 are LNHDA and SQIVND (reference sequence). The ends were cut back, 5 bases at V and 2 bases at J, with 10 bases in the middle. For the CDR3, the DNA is TGTGCCAGTAGTCCAACGATACCCTACGAGCAGTACTTC. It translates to CASSPTIPYEQYF.

CDR3 residues: CAIRPQGGTYTQYF. For the CDR3, the DNA is TGTGCCATCAGACCCCAGGGTGGAACTTATACGCAGTATTTT. The chain combines TRBV10-3 with TRBJ2-3; D possibly corresponds to TRBD1 (5 bases). CDR3 size: 14 residues. CDR1 is ENHRY and CDR2 is SYGVKD in the germline V gene. Trimming pared 6 bases from V and 7 bases from J, leaving 17 bases between.

Here the CDR3 reads CASSRPDGLSSYEQYF. Written as DNA, the CDR3 is TGTGCCAGCTCACGGCCAGACGGACTTAGCTCCTACGAGCAGTACTTC. This chain joins TRBV18 and TRBJ2-7; TRBD2 might be the D (5 bases). The germline V and J ends were trimmed by 4 bases and 0 bases, with 16 bases remaining between them. Per the germline V gene, CDR1 is KGHSH and CDR2 is LQKENI. This CDR3 has 16 amino acids. Combining the CDR3 with reference TRBV18 and TRBJ2-7 gives the whole variable domain NAGVMQNPRHLVRRRGQEARLRCSPMKGHSHVYWYRQLPEEGLKFMVYLQKENIIDESGMPKERFSAEFPKEGPSILRIQQVVRGDSAAYFCASSRPDGLSSYEQYFGPGTRLTVT.

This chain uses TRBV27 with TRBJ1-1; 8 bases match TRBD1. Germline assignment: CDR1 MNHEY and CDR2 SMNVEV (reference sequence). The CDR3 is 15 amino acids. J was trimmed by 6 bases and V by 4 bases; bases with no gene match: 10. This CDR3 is CASSSRQGRWAEAFF. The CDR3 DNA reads TGTGCCAGCAGTTCTCGACAGGGGAGATGGGCTGAAGCTTTCTTT.

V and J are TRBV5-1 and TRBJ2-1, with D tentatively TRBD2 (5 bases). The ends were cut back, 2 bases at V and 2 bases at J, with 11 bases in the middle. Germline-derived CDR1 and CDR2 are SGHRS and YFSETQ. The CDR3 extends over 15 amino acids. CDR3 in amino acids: CASSFLTTAYNEQFF. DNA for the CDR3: TGCGCCAGCAGCTTCCTGACTACGGCCTACAATGAGCAGTTCTTC.